Here is one T cell receptor (beta chain) with its context. The sample originates from a study of T cell responses to AZD1222 COVID-19 vaccine. TCRdb keeps only in-frame clones here, not all; method: immunoSEQ multiplex PCR. The repertoire holds 68,000 or so clones, with about four fifths as singletons. Specimen: peripheral blood, collected on day 0 of AZD1222 vaccination. The origin of this receptor is an adult in good health.

The CDR3 loop reads CATQDSLNEKLFF. As DNA, the CDR3 is TGTGCCACTCAGGACAGTCTTAATGAAAAACTGTTTTTT. The chain couples TRBV28 to TRBJ1-4; TRBD1 is a possible D gene (6 bases). Trimming took 10 bases from V and 4 from J, leaving 13 bases between them. This CDR3 contains 13 residues. From germline, CDR1 is MDHEN and CDR2 SYDVKM.